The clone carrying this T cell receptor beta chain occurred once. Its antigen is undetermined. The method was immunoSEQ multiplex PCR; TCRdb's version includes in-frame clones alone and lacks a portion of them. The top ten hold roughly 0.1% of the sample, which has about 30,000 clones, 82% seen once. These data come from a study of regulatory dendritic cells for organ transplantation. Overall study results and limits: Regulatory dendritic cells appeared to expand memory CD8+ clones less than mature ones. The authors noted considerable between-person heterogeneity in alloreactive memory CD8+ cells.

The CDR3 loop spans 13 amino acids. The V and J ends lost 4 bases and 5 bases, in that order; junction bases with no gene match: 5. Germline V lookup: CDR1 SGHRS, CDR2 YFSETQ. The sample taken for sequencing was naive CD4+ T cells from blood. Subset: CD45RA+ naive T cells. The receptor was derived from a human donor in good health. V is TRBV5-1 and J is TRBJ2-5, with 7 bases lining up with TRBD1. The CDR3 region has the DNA TGCGCCAGCAGCCCACAGGGGCAGGAGACCCAGTACTTC. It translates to CASSPQGQETQYF.